A single T cell receptor (beta chain) is shown here with its context. The antigen remains unidentified. This specimen belongs to a study of high-grade serous ovarian cancer treatment subgroups. Study-wide points: Only CDR3 was analyzed; CDR1 and CDR2 were not. TCR relatedness rose with neoantigen level and trended with mutation load.

The tumor samples were collected prior to definitive surgery or chemotherapy. The germline V gene encodes CDR1 SSHAT and CDR2 FNYEAQ (reference sequence). V was trimmed by 1 base and J by 6 bases, leaving 12 bases between them. The CDR3 totals 14 residues. Sequencing was performed with immunoSEQ multiplex PCR; in TCRdb, only in-frame clones are kept and a portion is missing. The sample contains about 7,600 clones, roughly three quarters of which appear only once. J is TRBJ2-5 and V is TRBV7-7; D is perhaps TRBD1 (7 bases). Sequenced input: tumor tissue. This clonotype originated in a human donor with high-grade serous ovarian cancer. The CDR3: CASSLVGGGKTQYF. CDR3 nucleotides: TGTGCCAGCAGCTTAGTAGGGGGCGGGAAGACCCAGTACTTC. The full variable domain, rest sourced from reference TRBV7-7 and TRBJ2-5, is GAGVSQSPRYKVTKRGQDVTLRCDPISSHATLYWYQQALGQGPEFLTYFNYEAQPDKSGLPSDRFSAERPEGSISTLTIQRTEQRDSAMYRCASSLVGGGKTQYFGPGTRLLVL.